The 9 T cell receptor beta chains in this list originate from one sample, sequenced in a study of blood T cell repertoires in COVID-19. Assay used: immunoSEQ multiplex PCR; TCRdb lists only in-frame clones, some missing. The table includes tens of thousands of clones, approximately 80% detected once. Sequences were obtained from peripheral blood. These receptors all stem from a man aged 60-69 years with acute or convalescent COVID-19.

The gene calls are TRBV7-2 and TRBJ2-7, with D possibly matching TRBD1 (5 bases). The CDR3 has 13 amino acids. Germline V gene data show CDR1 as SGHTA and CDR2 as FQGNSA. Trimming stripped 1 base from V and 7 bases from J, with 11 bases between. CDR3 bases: TGTGCCAGCAGCTTAGGACAGAGTTTGGAGCAGTACTTC. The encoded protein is CASSLGQSLEQYF.

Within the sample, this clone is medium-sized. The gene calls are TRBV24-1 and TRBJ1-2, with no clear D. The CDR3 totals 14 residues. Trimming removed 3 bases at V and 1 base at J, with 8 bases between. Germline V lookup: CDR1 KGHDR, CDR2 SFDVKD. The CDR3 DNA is TGTGCCACCAGTGATCAGGCCAGTAACTATGGCTACACCTTC. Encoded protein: CATSDQASNYGYTF.

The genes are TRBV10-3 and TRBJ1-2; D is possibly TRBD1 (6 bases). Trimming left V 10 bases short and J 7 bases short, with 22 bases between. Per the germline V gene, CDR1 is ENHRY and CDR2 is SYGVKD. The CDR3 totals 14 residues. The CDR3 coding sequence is TGTGCCACCGGCGGTACGGGGGGCGCGAGTGGCTACACCTTC. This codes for CATGGTGGASGYTF.

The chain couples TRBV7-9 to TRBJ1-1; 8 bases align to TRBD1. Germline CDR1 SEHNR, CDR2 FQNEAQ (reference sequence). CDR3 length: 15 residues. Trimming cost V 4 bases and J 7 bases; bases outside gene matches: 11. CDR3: CASSSHLDRGDEAFF. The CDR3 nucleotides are TGTGCCAGCAGCTCTCACCTTGACAGGGGAGATGAAGCTTTCTTT.

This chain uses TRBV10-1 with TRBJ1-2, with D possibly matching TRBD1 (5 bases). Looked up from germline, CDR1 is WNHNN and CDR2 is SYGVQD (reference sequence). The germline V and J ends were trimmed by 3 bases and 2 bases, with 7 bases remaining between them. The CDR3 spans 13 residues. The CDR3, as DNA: TGCGCCAGCAGTGATAACAGGAACTATGGCTACACCTTC. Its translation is CASSDNRNYGYTF.

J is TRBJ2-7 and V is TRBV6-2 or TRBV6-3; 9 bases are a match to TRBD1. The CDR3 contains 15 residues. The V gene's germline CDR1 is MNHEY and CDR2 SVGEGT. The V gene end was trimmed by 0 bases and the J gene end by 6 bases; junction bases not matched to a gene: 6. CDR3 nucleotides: TGTGCCAGCAGTTACTCCGGGACAGGGCTGATCGAGCAGTACTTC. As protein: CASSYSGTGLIEQYF.

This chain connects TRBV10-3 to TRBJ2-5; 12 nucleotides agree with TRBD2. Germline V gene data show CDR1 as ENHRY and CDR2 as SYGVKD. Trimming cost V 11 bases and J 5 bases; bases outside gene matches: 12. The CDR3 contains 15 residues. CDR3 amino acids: CAASGGALWSETQYF. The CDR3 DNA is TGTGCCGCTAGCGGGGGGGCTTTATGGTCGGAGACCCAGTACTTC.

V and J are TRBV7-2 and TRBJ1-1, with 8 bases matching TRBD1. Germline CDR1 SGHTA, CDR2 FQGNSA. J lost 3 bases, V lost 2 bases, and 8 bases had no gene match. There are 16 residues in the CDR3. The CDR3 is CASSLITGGSDTEAFF. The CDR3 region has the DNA TGTGCCAGCAGCTTAATTACAGGGGGATCAGACACTGAAGCTTTCTTT.

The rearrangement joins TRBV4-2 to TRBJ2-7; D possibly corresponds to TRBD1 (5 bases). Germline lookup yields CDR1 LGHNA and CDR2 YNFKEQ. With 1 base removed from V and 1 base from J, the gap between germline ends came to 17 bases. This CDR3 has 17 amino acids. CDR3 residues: CASSQVLWGSVSYEQYF. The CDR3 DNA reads TGTGCCAGCAGCCAAGTCTTATGGGGCTCCGTTTCCTACGAGCAGTACTTC.